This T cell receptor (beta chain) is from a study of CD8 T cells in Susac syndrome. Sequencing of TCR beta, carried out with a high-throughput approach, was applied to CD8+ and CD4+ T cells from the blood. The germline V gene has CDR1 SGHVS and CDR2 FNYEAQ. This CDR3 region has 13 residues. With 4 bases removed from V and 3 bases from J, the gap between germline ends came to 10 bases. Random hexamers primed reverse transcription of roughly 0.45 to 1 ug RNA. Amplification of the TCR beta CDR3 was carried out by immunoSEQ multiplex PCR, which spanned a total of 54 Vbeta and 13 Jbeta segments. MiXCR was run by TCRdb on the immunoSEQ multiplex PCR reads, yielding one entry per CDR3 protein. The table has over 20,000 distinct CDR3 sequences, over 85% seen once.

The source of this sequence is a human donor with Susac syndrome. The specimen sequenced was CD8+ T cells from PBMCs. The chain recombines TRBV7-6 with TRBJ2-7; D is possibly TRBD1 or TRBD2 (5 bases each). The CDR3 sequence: CASSSGRGYEQYF. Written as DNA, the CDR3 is TGTGCCAGCAGCTCGGGACGGGGCTACGAGCAGTACTTC.